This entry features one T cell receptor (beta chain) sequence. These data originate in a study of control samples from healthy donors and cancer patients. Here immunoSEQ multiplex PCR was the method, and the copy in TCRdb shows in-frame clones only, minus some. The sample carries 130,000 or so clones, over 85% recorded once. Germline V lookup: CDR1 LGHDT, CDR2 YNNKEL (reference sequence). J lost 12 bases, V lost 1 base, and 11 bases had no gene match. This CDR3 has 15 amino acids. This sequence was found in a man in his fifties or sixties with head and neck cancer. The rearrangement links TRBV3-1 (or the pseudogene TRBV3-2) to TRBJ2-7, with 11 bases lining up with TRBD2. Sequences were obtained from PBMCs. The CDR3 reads CASSQGQTSGDPRYF. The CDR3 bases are TGTGCCAGCAGCCAAGGGCAGACTAGCGGGGATCCTCGGTACTTC.